Shown below are 29 T cell receptor beta chains from a single sample sequenced in a study of T cells in Graves' hyperthyroidism and ophthalmopathy. Amplification targeted TCR beta CDR3 regions from RNA transcripts. HTBI primers were used for first-round RT-PCR of the TCR CDR3. One entry per CDR3 protein results from TCRdb running MiXCR on the multiplex PCR reads. The table shows 45,000 to 55,000 distinct CDR3 sequences, with roughly 56% occurring only once. The sample comprised peripheral blood or thyroid tissue (not recorded which). These receptors were obtained from a man aged 18 to 29 with Graves' hyperthyroidism.

The rearrangement joins TRBV12-3 or TRBV12-4 to TRBJ1-2; TRBD1 agrees at 10 bases. The length of the CDR3 is 14 residues. The V gene end was trimmed by 3 bases and the J gene end by 6 bases; junction bases not matched to a gene: 4. Written as DNA, the CDR3 is TGTGCCAGCAGTTTGCGACAGGGGGCGGATGGCTACACCTTC. Residues: CASSLRQGADGYTF.

This clonotype was observed many times. The chain carries TRBV19 and TRBJ1-6, with D hard to call. V lost 8 bases to trimming and J lost 0 bases, with 8 bases between them. The CDR3 covers 14 residues. CDR1 LNHDA and CDR2 SQIVND come from the germline V gene (reference sequence). The CDR3 loop is CASVGSSYNSPLHF. The CDR3 DNA is TGTGCCAGTGTGGGAAGCTCCTATAATTCACCCCTCCACTTT.

The CDR3 reads CASSLDSSPLHF. DNA for the CDR3: TGTGCCAGCAGCTTAGATTCTTCACCCCTCCACTTT. V usage is TRBV7-8 and J usage is TRBJ1-6; D ambiguous. Germline V CDR1 and CDR2: SGHVS, FQNEAQ. Trimming took 1 base from V and 9 from J, leaving 4 bases between them. The CDR3 loop spans 12 amino acids.

On this clonotype itself: Sequence at one end of the junction differs from germline and may be a read error. The chain uses TRBV10-3 and TRBJ1-2; tentative D call: TRBD1 (6 bases). There are 16 residues in the CDR3. Germline V CDR1 and CDR2: ENHRY, SYGVKD. Here the CDR3 DNA reads TGTGCCATCAGTGAGCCGGACAGTCTTTTAAACTACGGCTACACCTTC. Protein: CAISEPDSLLNYGYTF.

The chain couples TRBV15 to TRBJ2-6; D is ambiguous. Germline V gives CDR1 LNHNV, CDR2 YYDKDF (reference sequence). The CDR3 length is 16 residues. Trimming cost V 6 bases and J 0 bases, with 12 bases left between them. The CDR3 sequence: CATRSGRNSGANVLTF. The CDR3 DNA reads as TGTGCCACCAGATCTGGACGGAACTCTGGGGCCAACGTCCTGACTTTC.

The genes are TRBV7-9 and TRBJ2-7; D gene uncertain. CDR3 length equals 14 residues. Germline-derived CDR1 and CDR2 are SEHNR and FQNEAQ (reference sequence). V lost 1 base to trimming and J lost 1 base, with 8 bases between them. CDR3: CASSLERSSYEQYF. The CDR3, as DNA: TGTGCCAGCAGCTTAGAAAGGAGTTCCTACGAGCAGTACTTC.

The chain is built from TRBV7-8 and TRBJ2-5; D remains unclear. The V end lost 5 bases, the J end lost 7 bases, and 17 bases lay between the germline ends. CDR3 length: 14 residues. Germline CDR1 and CDR2: SGHVS and FQNEAQ. DNA for the CDR3: TGTGCCAGCAGCGGTTTAAGGGCCTCTATGACCCAGTACTTC. As protein: CASSGLRASMTQYF.

Concerning this clonotype itself: At one boundary the junction diverges from the germline segment, which might be a read error. This chain connects TRBV2 to TRBJ1-5, with 7 positions matching TRBD1. Germline V gene sequence: CDR1 SNHLY, CDR2 FYNNEI. CDR3 length equals 8 residues. DNA for the CDR3: TGTGCCAGCAGATCACAGGGGTTT. This encodes CASRSQGF.

The CDR3 nucleotides read TGTGCCAGCAGTTTTCAGGGGGGCGACTACGAGCAGTACTTC. This codes for CASSFQGGDYEQYF. The rearrangement links TRBV7-3 to TRBJ2-7; possibly TRBD1 for D (7 bases). V shed 6 bases and J shed 3 bases, with 15 bases lying between them. Germline lookup yields CDR1 SGHTA and CDR2 FQGTGA. The CDR3 extends over 14 amino acids.

The V gene is TRBV20-1, the J gene TRBJ2-5; 9 bases are a match to TRBD2. CDR3 size: 15 residues. From germline, CDR1 is DFQATT and CDR2 SNEGSKA (reference sequence). After removal of 3 bases from V and 5 bases from J, the junction contained 10 bases not matched to a gene. CDR3 loop: CSASHSGSGTETQYF. The CDR3 DNA follows: TGCAGTGCTAGTCATAGCGGGAGTGGTACGGAGACCCAGTACTTC.

This clonotype was picked up many times. The chain combines TRBV20-1 with TRBJ2-3; D not certain. V was pared by 5 bases and J by 2 bases, with 11 bases between. Germline loops: CDR1 DFQATT, CDR2 SNEGSKA (reference sequence). The CDR3 is 13 residues long. The CDR3: CSAGPTITDTQYF. CDR3 bases: TGCAGTGCTGGACCGACAATCACAGATACGCAGTATTTT.

Here the CDR3 reads CASSGPGLRISYEQYF. The CDR3 coding sequence is TGTGCCAGCAGCGGACCAGGACTGAGAATCTCCTACGAGCAGTACTTC. The rearrangement links TRBV7-3 to TRBJ2-7, with D possibly TRBD2 on 5 matching bases. Germline CDR1 is SGHTA and CDR2 is FQGTGA. This CDR3 spans 16 amino acids. Trimming left V 5 bases short and J 0 bases short, with 17 bases between.

V gene TRBV7-2 combines with J gene TRBJ2-7; D is undetermined. V was clipped by 1 base and J by 8 bases, with 12 bases between them. Germline assignment: CDR1 SGHTA and CDR2 FQGNSA. The CDR3 is made up of 13 amino acids. CDR3 sequence (DNA): TGTGCCAGCAGCTTAGGGAATCAGCCCCAGCAGTACTTC. Protein: CASSLGNQPQQYF. Variable domain in full (rest from reference TRBV7-2 and TRBJ2-7): GAGVSQSPSNKVTEKGKDVELRCDPISGHTALYWYRQSLGQGLEFLIYFQGNSAPDKSGLPSDRFSAERTGGSVSTLTIQRTQQEDSAVYLCASSLGNQPQQYFGPGTRLTVT.

This clonotype was counted between two and nine times. The CDR3 DNA follows: TGTGCCAGCAGTGAAGAGGGAGAGACCCAGTACTTC. Amino acids: CASSEEGETQYF. This chain uses TRBV2 with TRBJ2-5; D remains ambiguous. The germline gives CDR1 SNHLY, CDR2 FYNNEI. The ends were cut back, 1 base at V and 4 bases at J, with 4 bases in the middle. This CDR3 is built from 12 residues. The full variable domain, rest sourced from reference TRBV2 and TRBJ2-5, is EPEVTQTPSHQVTQMGQEVILRCVPISNHLYFYWYRQILGQKVEFLVSFYNNEISEKSEIFDDQFSVERPDGSNFTLKIRSTKLEDSAMYFCASSEEGETQYFGPGTRLLVL.

This clonotype has a count of ten or more. The chain employs TRBV4-1 and TRBJ2-2, with TRBD2 identical over 11 bases. Germline values: CDR1 MGHRA, CDR2 YSYEKL. The junction had 2 bases not matched to a gene; V was cut back by 4 bases and J by 1 base. The CDR3 has 16 amino acids. The CDR3 sequence is CASSLLAGGNTGELFF. In DNA, the CDR3 is TGCGCCAGCAGCCTCCTAGCGGGAGGGAACACCGGGGAGCTGTTTTTT.

V is TRBV5-6 and J is TRBJ2-5; 9 bases match TRBD1. V was clipped by 4 bases and J by 5 bases; unmatched bases: 6. CDR3 length: 14 residues. Germline assignment: CDR1 SGHDT and CDR2 YYEEEE. The CDR3 reads CASSAGTGMETQYF. CDR3 sequence (DNA): TGTGCCAGCAGCGCCGGGACAGGGATGGAGACCCAGTACTTC.

V and J are TRBV7-9 and TRBJ1-5; D is undetermined. Germline assignment: CDR1 SEHNR and CDR2 FQNEAQ (reference sequence). This CDR3 has 14 residues. The V end lost 0 bases, the J end lost 1 base, and 4 bases lay between the germline ends. CDR3 nucleotides: TGTGCCAGCAGCTTAGCCGCCAGCAATCAGCCCCAGCATTTT. Translated: CASSLAASNQPQHF. Based on the CDR3 plus reference TRBV7-9 and TRBJ1-5, the full variable domain is DTGVSQNPRHKITKRGQNVTFRCDPISEHNRLYWYRQTLGQGPEFLTYFQNEAQLEKSRLLSDRFSAERPKGSFSTLEIQRTEQGDSAMYLCASSLAASNQPQHFGDGTRLSIL.

This clonotype was seen at least ten times. This sequence joins TRBV5-1 and TRBJ2-5; D is unclear. CDR1 is SGHRS, CDR2 YFSETQ, per germline. V lost 2 bases, J lost 4 bases, and 9 bases lay in between. The CDR3 runs 13 residues. The CDR3 DNA is TGCGCCAGCAGCTTCGACTGGGGAGAGACCCAGTACTTC. Encoded protein: CASSFDWGETQYF.

For this clonotype: The junction does not match germline at one end; this may be a read error. This chain links TRBV28 with TRBJ1-5, with D hard to call. This CDR3 has 13 residues. CDR1 MDHEN and CDR2 SYDVKM come from the germline V gene. Here the CDR3 DNA reads TGTGCCAGCAGTCGGACTAGCGCGGCCGGGGAGCTGTTT. It encodes CASSRTSAAGELF.

This clonotype was observed at least ten times. The gene calls are TRBV7-2 and TRBJ1-3; the D is unclear. CDR3 size: 14 residues. The germline CDR1 and CDR2 sequences are SGHTA and FQGNSA. V was pared by 1 base and J by 2 bases, with 6 bases between. DNA of the CDR3: TGTGCCAGCAGCTTAGGGCCACCTGGAAACACCATATATTTT. Amino acids: CASSLGPPGNTIYF.

This clonotype was picked up many times. The rearrangement joins TRBV5-1 to TRBJ2-7; D gene unclear. The CDR3 loop spans 19 amino acids. Trimming left V 0 bases short and J 4 bases short, with 26 bases between. CDR1 is SGHRS, CDR2 YFSETQ, per germline. CDR3 coding DNA: TGCGCCAGCAGCTTGGCCGTGTTTGGTAACTCCCGAGGATCATACGAGCAGTACTTC. Its translation: CASSLAVFGNSRGSYEQYF.

This clonotype was picked up many times. The chain recombines TRBV6-1 with TRBJ2-2; 12 nucleotides line up with TRBD1. V lost 7 bases and J lost 8; bases outside the gene matches: 14. The germline V gene has CDR1 MNHNS and CDR2 SASEGT. CDR3 length: 17 amino acids. The CDR3 here is CASIWGVGTGGRGELFF. In DNA, the CDR3 is TGTGCCAGCATTTGGGGCGTAGGGACAGGGGGCAGAGGGGAGCTGTTTTTT.

The J gene is TRBJ2-7, the V gene TRBV10-1, with a weak D call TRBD1 (6 bases). The germline V gene encodes CDR1 WNHNN and CDR2 SYGVQD (reference sequence). Trimming removed 11 bases at V and 4 bases at J, with 18 bases between. The CDR3 is 13 amino acids. The CDR3, as DNA: TGCGCCGAAGCCGGGACAAGGGGGTACGAGCAGTACTTC. It codes for CAEAGTRGYEQYF.

This clonotype has a count of ten or more. This rearrangement joins TRBV7-2 to TRBJ2-7, with unresolved D. Germline V gene data show CDR1 as SGHTA and CDR2 as FQGNSA. Trimming left V 5 bases short and J 1 base short, with 15 bases between. The CDR3 has 15 amino acids. The CDR3 here is CASSPSLAGSYEQYF. The CDR3 DNA reads as TGTGCCAGCAGCCCGAGTTTGGCAGGATCCTACGAGCAGTACTTC.

A single count supports this clonotype. The chain is built from TRBV7-9 and TRBJ2-3; 10 bases are a match to TRBD2. J gave up 4 bases and V 11 bases, and 6 bases lay outside the gene matches. CDR1 is SEHNR, CDR2 FQNEAQ, per germline (reference sequence). The CDR3 runs to 13 residues. As DNA, the CDR3 is TGTGCCTTCGAAGCGGGAGGGCCAGATACGCAGTATTTT. Its protein is CAFEAGGPDTQYF.

This clonotype has ten or more counts. The CDR3: CATSDRGGRYGYTF. The CDR3 nucleotides read TGTGCCACCAGTGATCGAGGGGGCCGCTATGGCTACACCTTC. The V call is TRBV24-1, the J call TRBJ1-2; 7 positions agree with TRBD1. The junction had 4 bases not matched to a gene; V was cut back by 3 bases and J by 4 bases. The CDR3 sequence is 14 residues long. Germline loops: CDR1 KGHDR, CDR2 SFDVKD.

The chain combines TRBV7-2 with TRBJ2-5, with TRBD1 matching over 7 bases. Germline V gene data show CDR1 as SGHTA and CDR2 as FQGNSA. The CDR3 is made up of 16 amino acids. Losses at the gene ends were 2 bases for V and 4 bases for J; bases not matched to a gene: 10. The CDR3 DNA reads TGTGCCAGCAGCTTAAGCGTCGGGACAGTGACAGAGACCCAGTACTTC. Residues: CASSLSVGTVTETQYF.

The chain links TRBV7-6 to TRBJ2-7, with a tentative D call TRBD2 (6 bases). The V end lost 5 bases, the J end lost 10 bases, and 24 bases lay between the germline ends. In germline, CDR1 is SGHVS, CDR2 FNYEAQ. The CDR3 loop spans 15 amino acids. The CDR3: CASSLLAGYFHGQYF. CDR3 nucleotides: TGTGCCAGCAGCCTATTGGCGGGGTACTTCCACGGACAGTACTTC.

Concerning this clonotype: The DNA is omitted, as the CDR3 cannot be located on it reliably, and the CDR3 follows TCRdb's listing. V usage is TRBV10-2 and J usage is TRBJ1-2; TRBD1, the table's D call, was not compared with the DNA. The germline V gene has CDR1 WSHSY and CDR2 SAAADI. Both ends counted, the CDR3 spans 22 residues. CDR3 protein: CASSEDGMNTEAFFGTDYGYTF.